This T cell receptor beta chain was sequenced during a study of T cell responses to AZD1222 COVID-19 vaccine (dated by TCRdb to the early 2020s). Concerning the study at large: A total of over 230 trial participants underwent TCR sequencing, of whom nearly 210 received two doses of AZD1222 and approximately 25 received two doses of the MenACWY control vaccine. Enrollment into the trials was organized by age into subgroups of 18-55, 56-69 and 70-plus years, and those subgroups contained roughly 150, 30 and 60 TCR-sequenced participants, respectively. The paper as a whole reports these results and caveats: Conclusions about previously exposed vaccinees are limited because only a handful of AZD1222 recipients were SARS-CoV-2 seropositive at baseline. Spike-specific TCR breadth and depth rose significantly after two AZD1222 doses compared with day 0 and with MenACWY recipients. Vaccine-associated CD4 TCRs spanned the whole spike protein, with dominant responses in regions 160-218 and 743-854. Because no samples from the day 14 peak response were available, repertoires could be characterized only after the peak T cell response. Epitopes outside the regions mutated in the B.1.351 and B.1.1.7 variants were reportedly recognized by nearly half of the unique spike-specific TCRs. In the small 56-69-year group, the increase in depth fell short of significance, most likely because of low power. Participants were mostly white British, with more females than males. The authors suggested clonal diversity may have been underestimated.

The time point label, read with the paper, signifies: about 28 days (+/-7) after the second vaccine dose. AZD1222 recipients with second doses at about 4 weeks or about 12 weeks were pooled, because spike-specific TCR depth and breadth did not differ between schedules. The vaccinee samples were drawn from two UK trials, COV001 and COV002, one of which was a single-blind randomized controlled phase 2/3 trial testing AZD1222 (ChAdOx1 nCoV-19) in healthy adults. Trial participant PBMC samples were collected at day 0 and day 28 after the second dose for TCRbeta chain sequencing. In regard to this clone: What this receptor recognizes is not known. The input lacks base qualities; no much larger clone sits a single base away.

Looking up the germline V gene (reference sequence) yields CDR1 MNHEY and CDR2 SMNVEV. Counted from cysteine to phenylalanine, this CDR3 has 13 amino acids. Only the CDR3 portion is preserved as DNA: 39 bases, with reading frame beginning at the first base. At the junction V is shortened by 6 bases and J by 10 bases, with 18 bases in between. The CDR3 regions of human TCRbeta chains were subjected to immunosequencing. Turning to the authors' computational methods: Repertoire TCRs were checked for matches against a reference library of SARS-CoV-2-specific TCRs that had been generated using the MIRA antigen-specificity platform. Breadth was defined as the fraction of unique TCRs that were SARS-CoV-2-associated. Depth was defined as the fraction of total T cells that were SARS-CoV-2-associated. Using the MIRA data, each spike-specific TCR was mapped to the spike region that the TCR reacts to and placed in a CD4 or CD8 class. Log10-transformed breadth and depth values were compared by one-way ANOVA with Sidak's multiple comparisons tests. TCRdb stores this immuneACCESS table with in-frame sequences only. Part of the clones is absent; in the studies checked, under half of the shortfall reflects unresolved V genes, and no reason is known for the rest. V and J calls and clone size are as listed in that table; D and trimming were resolved from the DNA. Recorded for this sample are 150,000 or so clones; about nine tenths of them occurred a single time. The leading ten clones occupy roughly 1.2% of the sample.

Sequencing used peripheral blood, obtained 28 days after the second AZD1222 dose. The rearranged chain carries TRBV27 and TRBJ2-5; D gene: possibly TRBD2, on 5 matching bases. The TCR sequence derives from an adult who received the AZD1222 COVID-19 vaccine. At the DNA level, the sequence is TGTGCCAGCAGCCTTGAGTACGGGATAGTCCAGTACTTC. This is translated as CASSLEYGIVQYF.